This entry features one T cell receptor beta chain sequence. Only one count was recorded for this clone. Its specific antigen is unknown. No per-base quality is available; no much larger clone lies one base away. This entry comes from a study of T cell responses to AZD1222 COVID-19 vaccine (dated by TCRdb to 2020 to 2023). Background for the entire study: AZD1222 recipients whose second dose came at about 4 weeks and those whose second dose came at about 12 weeks were combined into one group, since spike-specific TCR depth and breadth did not differ between the two schedules. Trial participants were enrolled by age into 18-55, 56-69 and 70-plus year subgroups, with 148, 28 and 57 TCR-sequenced participants respectively. A total of 230 to 250 trial participants underwent TCR sequencing, of whom 207 had received two doses of AZD1222 and roughly 26 had received two doses of the MenACWY control vaccine.

The sample's time point, from its label and the paper: baseline before first vaccination. Vaccinee samples came from UK trials COV001 and COV002, including a single-blind randomized controlled phase 2/3 trial of AZD1222 (ChAdOx1 nCoV-19) in healthy adults. Trial participant PBMC samples were collected at day 0 and day 28 after the second dose for TCRbeta chain sequencing. CDR1 and CDR2 are read off the germline V gene as SNHLY and FYNNEI. Cut back by 8 bases and 0 bases, the V and J ends lie 10 bases apart. Including the terminal cysteine and phenylalanine, the CDR3 comprises 13 residues. The read is trimmed to its CDR3 DNA, 39 bases read in frame from base 1. Here is what the overall study found, with its caveats: Only a handful of AZD1222 recipients were SARS-CoV-2 seropositive at baseline, limiting conclusions about previously exposed vaccinees. Most participants were white British and females outnumbered males, and the authors suggested that clonal diversity may have been underestimated. Nearly half of unique spike-specific TCRs reportedly recognized epitopes outside regions mutated in the B.1.351 and B.1.1.7 variants. The vaccine-associated CD4 TCRs covered the entire spike protein, and the dominant responses fell in regions 160-218 and 743-854. In the small 56-69-year group, the increase in depth fell short of significance, most likely because of low power. Spike-specific TCR breadth and depth rose significantly after two AZD1222 doses compared with day 0 and with MenACWY recipients. Because no samples from the day 14 peak response were available, repertoires could be characterized only after the peak T cell response.

The CDR3 regions of human TCRbeta chains were analyzed by immunosequencing. The study's processing was this. TCRs in the repertoires were matched against a reference library of SARS-CoV-2-specific TCRs that had been generated with the MIRA antigen-specificity platform. Breadth was defined as the fraction of unique TCRs that were SARS-CoV-2-associated, and depth was defined as the fraction of total T cells that were SARS-CoV-2-associated. Each spike-specific TCR was assigned to its reactive spike region and to a CD4 or CD8 class using the MIRA data. Log10-transformed breadth and depth values were compared by one-way ANOVA with Sidak's multiple comparisons tests. TCRdb provides this immuneACCESS table in a form limited to in-frame rearrangements. Some clones are lacking; in checked studies, under half of them reflect an unresolved V gene, and why the rest are absent is not known. V and J calls and clone size follow that table, whereas D and trimming were derived from the DNA. The sample table shows 80,000 to 100,000 clones, and around 88% are seen once. The leading ten clones occupy under 8.5% of the sample.

This clonotype was obtained from an adult in good health. The sequence joins TRBV2 to TRBJ1-2, and perhaps TRBD1 as D gene, on 5 matching bases. Sample: peripheral blood, taken on day 0 of AZD1222 vaccination. Read as DNA, the sequence is TGTGCCAGCTCGGACATGGCTAACTATGGCTACACCTTC. It encodes CASSDMANYGYTF.